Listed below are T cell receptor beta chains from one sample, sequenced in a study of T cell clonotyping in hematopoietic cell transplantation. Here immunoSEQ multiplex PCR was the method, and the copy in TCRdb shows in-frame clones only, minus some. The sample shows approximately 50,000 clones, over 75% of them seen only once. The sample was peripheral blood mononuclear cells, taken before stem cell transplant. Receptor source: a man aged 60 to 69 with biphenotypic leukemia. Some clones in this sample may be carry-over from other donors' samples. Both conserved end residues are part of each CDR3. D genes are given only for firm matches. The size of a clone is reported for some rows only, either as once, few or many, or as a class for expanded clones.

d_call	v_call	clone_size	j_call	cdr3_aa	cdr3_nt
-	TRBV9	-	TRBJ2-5	CASNPAGDQETQYF	TGTGCCAGCAACCCCGCAGGAGATCAAGAGACCCAGTACTTC
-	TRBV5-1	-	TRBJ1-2	CASSLGSGANYGYTF	TGCGCCAGCAGCTTGGGGTCAGGGGCTAACTATGGCTACACCTTC
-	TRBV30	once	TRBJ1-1	CAWTLAQDAEAFF	TGTGCCTGGACCTTGGCCCAGGACGCCGAAGCTTTCTTT
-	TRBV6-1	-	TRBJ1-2	CASSDGGEVYGYTF	TGTGCCAGCAGTGACGGGGGGGAAGTCTATGGCTACACCTTC
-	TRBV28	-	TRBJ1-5	CASARGYGASNQPQHF	TGTGCCAGCGCCCGCGGTTATGGAGCTAGCAATCAGCCCCAGCATTTT
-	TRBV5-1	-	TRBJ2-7	CASSLGDLQTYEQYF	TGCGCCAGCAGCTTGGGGGACTTGCAAACCTACGAGCAGTACTTC
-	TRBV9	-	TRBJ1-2	CASSVEAHSTPKDGYTF	TGTGCCAGCAGCGTAGAGGCGCACTCGACCCCCAAAGATGGCTACACCTTC
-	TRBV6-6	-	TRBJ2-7	CASSHSFAYEQYF	TGTGCCAGCAGCCATAGTTTCGCCTACGAGCAGTACTTC
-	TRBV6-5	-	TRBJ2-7	CASSQDVSYEQYF	TGTGCCAGCAGTCAGGACGTTTCCTACGAGCAGTACTTC
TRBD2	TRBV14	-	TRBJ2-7	CASSGGTSGRAYEQYF	TGTGCCAGCAGCGGCGGGACTAGCGGGAGGGCCTACGAGCAGTACTTC
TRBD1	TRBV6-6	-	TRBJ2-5	CASSWGQEETQYF	TGTGCCAGCAGTTGGGGACAGGAGGAGACCCAGTACTTC
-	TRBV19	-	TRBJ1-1	CASSLTHPLPAEAFF	TGTGCCAGTAGTCTGACCCACCCATTGCCTGCTGAAGCTTTCTTT
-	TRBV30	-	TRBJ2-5	CAIEGAGQETQYF	TGTGCTATAGAGGGAGCAGGCCAGGAGACCCAGTACTTC
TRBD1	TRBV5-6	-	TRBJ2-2	CASSLSGQGAFGELFF	TGTGCCAGCAGCTTGTCAGGACAGGGCGCGTTCGGGGAGCTGTTTTTT
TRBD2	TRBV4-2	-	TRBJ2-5	CASSQMTSGQETQYF	TGTGCCAGCAGCCAAATGACTAGCGGACAAGAGACCCAGTACTTC
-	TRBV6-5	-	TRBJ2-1	CASRYGGRRGYEQFF	TGTGCCAGCAGATACGGGGGACGCCGGGGTTATGAGCAGTTCTTC
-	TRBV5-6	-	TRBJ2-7	CASSLGGISYEQYF	TGTGCCAGCAGCTTAGGAGGGATTTCCTACGAGCAGTACTTC
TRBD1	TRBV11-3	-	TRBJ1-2	CASSWGTGPLRLSLGYTF	TGTGCCAGCAGCTGGGGGACAGGGCCACTACGCCTTTCATTAGGCTACACCTTC
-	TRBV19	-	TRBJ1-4	CASSIRDATNEKLFF	TGTGCCAGTAGTATCAGGGATGCAACTAATGAAAAACTGTTTTTT
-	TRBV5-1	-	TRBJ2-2	CASSPERAAGELFF	TGCGCCAGCAGCCCCGAGCGGGCCGCCGGGGAGCTGTTTTTT
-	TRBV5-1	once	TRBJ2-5	CASSFGLTNQETQYF	TGCGCCAGCAGCTTCGGACTGACCAACCAAGAGACCCAGTACTTC
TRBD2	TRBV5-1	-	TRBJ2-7	CASSLEAGSSYEQYF	TGCGCCAGCAGCTTGGAAGCGGGAAGCTCCTACGAGCAGTACTTC
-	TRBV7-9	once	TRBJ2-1	CASSLGTSRDNEQFF	TGTGCCAGCAGCTTAGGAACCAGTCGAGACAATGAGCAGTTCTTC
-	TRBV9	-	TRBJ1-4	CASSVGGGIGEKLFF	TGTGCCAGCAGCGTAGGTGGAGGGATAGGTGAAAAACTGTTTTTT
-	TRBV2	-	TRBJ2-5	CASSYEGSEETQYF	TGTGCCAGCAGCTACGAGGGCTCCGAAGAGACCCAGTACTTC
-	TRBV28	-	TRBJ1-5	CASFPGGDQPQHF	TGTGCCAGCTTCCCCGGCGGTGATCAGCCCCAGCATTTT
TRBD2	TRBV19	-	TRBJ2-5	CASSVSGLGTQYF	TGTGCCAGTAGTGTTAGCGGGTTGGGGACCCAGTACTTC
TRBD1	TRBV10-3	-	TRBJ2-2	CAISADRDNTGELFF	TGTGCCATCAGTGCAGACAGGGACAACACCGGGGAGCTGTTTTTT
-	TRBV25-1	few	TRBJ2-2	CASSEQTADTGELFF	TGTGCCAGCAGTGAACAAACAGCGGACACCGGGGAGCTGTTTTTT
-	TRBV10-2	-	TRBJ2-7	CASSEVRFGAFEQYF	TGCGCCAGCAGTGAAGTACGGTTTGGGGCTTTCGAGCAGTACTTC